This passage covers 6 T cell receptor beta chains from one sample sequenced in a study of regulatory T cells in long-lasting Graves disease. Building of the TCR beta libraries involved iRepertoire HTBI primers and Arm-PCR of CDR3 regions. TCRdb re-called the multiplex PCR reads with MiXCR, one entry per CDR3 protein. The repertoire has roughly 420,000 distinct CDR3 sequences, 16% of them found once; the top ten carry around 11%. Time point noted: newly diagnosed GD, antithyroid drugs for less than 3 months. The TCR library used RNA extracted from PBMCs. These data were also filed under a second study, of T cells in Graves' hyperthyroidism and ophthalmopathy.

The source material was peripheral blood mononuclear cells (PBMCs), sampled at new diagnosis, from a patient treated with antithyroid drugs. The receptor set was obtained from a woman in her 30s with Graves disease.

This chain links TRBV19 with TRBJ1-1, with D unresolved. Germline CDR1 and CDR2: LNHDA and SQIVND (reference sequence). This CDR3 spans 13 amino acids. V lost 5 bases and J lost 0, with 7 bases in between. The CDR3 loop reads CASSSSLNTEAFF. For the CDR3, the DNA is TGTGCCAGTAGTTCCTCGCTGAACACTGAAGCTTTCTTT.

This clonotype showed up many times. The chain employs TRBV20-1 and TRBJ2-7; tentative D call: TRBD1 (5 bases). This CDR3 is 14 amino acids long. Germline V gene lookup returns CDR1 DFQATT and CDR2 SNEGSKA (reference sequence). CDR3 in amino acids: CGVRVLTSSYEQYF. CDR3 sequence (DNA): TGCGGTGTCAGGGTACTTACCTCCTCCTACGAGCAGTACTTC.

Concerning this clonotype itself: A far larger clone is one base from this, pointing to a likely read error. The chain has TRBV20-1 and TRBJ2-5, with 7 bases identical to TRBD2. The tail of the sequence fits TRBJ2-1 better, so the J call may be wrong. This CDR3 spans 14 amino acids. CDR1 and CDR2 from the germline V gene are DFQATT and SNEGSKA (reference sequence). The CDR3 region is CSASSASGFDEQFF. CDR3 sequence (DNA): TGCAGTGCTAGTTCGGCTAGCGGTTTCGATGAGCAGTTCTTC.

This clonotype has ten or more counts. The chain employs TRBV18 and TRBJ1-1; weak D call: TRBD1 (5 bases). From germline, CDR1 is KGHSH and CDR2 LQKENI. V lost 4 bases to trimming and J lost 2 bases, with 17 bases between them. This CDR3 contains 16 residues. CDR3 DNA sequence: TGTGCCAGCTCACAAGAGGCAGGGTCCTATAACACTGAAGCTTTCTTT. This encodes CASSQEAGSYNTEAFF.

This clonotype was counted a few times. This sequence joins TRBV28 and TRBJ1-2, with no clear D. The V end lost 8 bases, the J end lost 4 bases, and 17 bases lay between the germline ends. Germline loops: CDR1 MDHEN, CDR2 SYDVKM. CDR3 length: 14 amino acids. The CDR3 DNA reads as TGTGCCAGCGAGTTCCGCGGATCCTTCTATGGCTACACCTTC. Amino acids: CASEFRGSFYGYTF.

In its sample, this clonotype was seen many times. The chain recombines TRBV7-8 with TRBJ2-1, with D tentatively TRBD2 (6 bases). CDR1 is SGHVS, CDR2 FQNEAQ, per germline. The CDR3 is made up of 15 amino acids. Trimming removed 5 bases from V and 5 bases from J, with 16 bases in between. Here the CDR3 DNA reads TGTGCCAGCAGCCCGGTGGAGGGAGCTAACAATGAGCAGTTCTTC. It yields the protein CASSPVEGANNEQFF.